The clone carrying this TCR beta chain occurred once. These data come from a study of blood T cell repertoires in COVID-19. Overall study: T cells, B-cell-depleted T cells, or PBMCs provided the cDNA or gDNA that served as material.

Germline CDR1 and CDR2: MNHEY and SMNVEV (reference sequence). The V gene end was trimmed by 6 bases and the J gene end by 3 bases; junction bases not matched to a gene: 7. The CDR3 loop spans 15 amino acids. Method: immunoSEQ multiplex PCR; TCRdb's copy keeps in-frame clones and lacks some. The table shows some 150,000 clones, with around four fifths occurring only once. The specimen was peripheral blood. The TCR comes from a woman aged 40 to 55 with active or convalescent COVID-19. The chain is built from TRBV27 and TRBJ2-1; 8 bases line up with TRBD2. For the CDR3, the DNA is TGTGCCAGCAGCCTGACTAGCGCCGTCTACAATGAGCAGTTCTTC. Its protein is CASSLTSAVYNEQFF.